Listed below are T cell receptor beta chains from one sample, sequenced in a study of shared clonotypes between healthy human individuals. Measured with immunoSEQ multiplex PCR; TCRdb has only the in-frame clones, and not every one. The sample lists some 2 million clones, just under 95% occurring once. The sequenced sample was naive CD8+ T cells sorted from blood. The receptors originated from a man between 18 and 35 years old in good health. The CDR3 runs from the conserved cysteine through the conserved F or W. The D gene is left open where the match is weak. Size is omitted from some rows. Given values are once, few, many or a class for expanded clones.

size,D,V,J,DNA,CDR3
-,-,TRBV5-6,TRBJ1-3,TGTGCCAGCACCGGGGAGGGAAACACCATATATTTT,CASTGEGNTIYF
-,TRBD2,TRBV27,TRBJ2-1,TGTGCCAGCAGTTCGCCCGGACTAGCTAAGAGTGGCGATGAGCAGTTCTTC,CASSSPGLAKSGDEQFF
once,TRBD1,TRBV7-9,TRBJ2-2,TGTGCCAGCAGCTTGCCGGGACAGACCTCCACCGGGGAGCTGTTTTTT,CASSLPGQTSTGELFF
-,-,TRBV7-2,TRBJ2-1,TGTGCCAGCAGCTTAGTATCTGCGTTGCGCAATGAGCAGTTCTTC,CASSLVSALRNEQFF
once,-,TRBV27,TRBJ2-3,TGTGCCAGCAGTTTAGGGGGGGCGAGCACAGATACGCAGTATTTT,CASSLGGASTDTQYF
-,-,TRBV19,TRBJ2-2,TGTGCCAGTAGTCTCCGGACACTTAACACCGGGGAGCTGTTTTTT,CASSLRTLNTGELFF
-,-,TRBV27,TRBJ1-5,TGTGCCAGCAGTTTCCGACAGTTCAATCAGCCCCAGCATTTT,CASSFRQFNQPQHF
-,-,TRBV6-5,TRBJ1-2,TGTGCCAGCAGTTACTCGAGTTGGGGTGGCTACACCTTC,CASSYSSWGGYTF
-,-,TRBV7-8,TRBJ2-7,TGTGCCAGCAGCCTCAGCCACGAGCAGTACTTC,CASSLSHEQYF
-,TRBD2,TRBV19,TRBJ2-1,TGTGCCAGTATCGAGACTAGCGGGAGCAACAATGAGCAGTTCTTC,CASIETSGSNNEQFF
-,-,TRBV5-8,TRBJ2-7,TGTGCCAGCAGTCACGTAGGGCTCTACGAGCAGTACTTC,CASSHVGLYEQYF
-,-,TRBV9,TRBJ1-2,TGTGCCAGCAGCGGATCAGGCGGATATTATGGCTACACCTTC,CASSGSGGYYGYTF
-,TRBD2,TRBV7-9,TRBJ2-5,TGTGCCAGCAGACGACTAGCGGGGTTGGAAGAGACCCAGTACTTC,CASRRLAGLEETQYF
-,-,TRBV27,TRBJ1-2,TGTGCCAGCAGTTCGCCAGGGGCAGGGTATGGCTACACCTTC,CASSSPGAGYGYTF
-,TRBD2,TRBV27,TRBJ2-3,TGTGCCAGCAGTCCCCAACCCTCCGTAGCGGGGACCACAGATACGCAGTATTTT,CASSPQPSVAGTTDTQYF
-,-,TRBV11-3,TRBJ2-1,TGTGCCAGCAGCTCCCATGACAATGAGCAGTTCTTC,CASSSHDNEQFF
-,-,TRBV5-6,TRBJ2-5,TGTGCCAGCAGCGCCCGGGACCTGGGGGAGACCCAGTACTTC,CASSARDLGETQYF
-,TRBD1,TRBV19,TRBJ2-1,TGTGCCAGTAGTATCGAGGCAGGGGGTGAGCAGTTCTTC,CASSIEAGGEQFF
-,-,TRBV4-1,TRBJ1-2,TGCGCCAGCAGCCAAGATCTGGAGTACTATGGCTACACCTTC,CASSQDLEYYGYTF
once,-,TRBV10-3,TRBJ1-4,TGTGCCATCAGGGGGGCAGAGAATGAAAAACTGTTTTTT,CAIRGAENEKLFF
once,-,TRBV7-9,TRBJ1-6,TGTGCCAGCAGCGGAGACAGCGCGTGGGTCCACTTT,CASSGDSAWVHF
-,-,TRBV7-3,TRBJ1-1,TGTGCCAGCAGATTAAGGCAGGGAGCTTTCTTT,CASRLRQGAFF
-,-,TRBV10-3,TRBJ2-3,TGTGCCATCAGTGCCCCAGGGGTGGAGGGCACAGATACGCAGTATTTT,CAISAPGVEGTDTQYF
-,-,TRBV14,TRBJ1-2,TGTGCCAGCAGCCAAGGGCGAAACTATGGCTACACCTTC,CASSQGRNYGYTF
once,-,TRBV27,TRBJ1-3,TGTGCCAGCAGTCTCGATGCAACAAACACCATATATTTT,CASSLDATNTIYF
-,-,TRBV6-5,TRBJ2-2,TGTGCCAGCAAGACCCAGTACACCGGGGAGCTGTTTTTT,CASKTQYTGELFF
-,TRBD2,TRBV28,TRBJ2-7,TGTGCCAGCAGTTTACCAAGCGGGAGTTGGTCCTACGAGCAGTACTTC,CASSLPSGSWSYEQYF
-,TRBD1,TRBV27,TRBJ1-5,TGTGCCAGCAGTTTAACACAGGGGGATAGCAATCAGCCCCAGCATTTT,CASSLTQGDSNQPQHF
-,-,TRBV7-3,TRBJ2-1,TGTGCCAGCAGCCCGCTAACAGGGAGCTCCTACAATGAGCAGTTCTTC,CASSPLTGSSYNEQFF
-,-,TRBV6-1,TRBJ1-5,TGTGCCAGCAGTGAAGCGAGGGATCAGCCCCAGCATTTT,CASSEARDQPQHF
-,-,TRBV1,TRBJ1-2,TGCACCAGCAGCCAAGTGCGGGGGGCGCCTTGCTATGGCTACACCTTC,CTSSQVRGAPCYGYTF
-,-,TRBV6-5,TRBJ2-1,TGTGCCAGCAGTCTGGACATTCAGTACAATGAGCAGTTCTTC,CASSLDIQYNEQFF
-,TRBD2,TRBV29-1,TRBJ2-3,TGCAGCGTTGTGCTAGCGGGGATAAGCCTTAGCACAGATACGCAGTATTTT,CSVVLAGISLSTDTQYF
-,TRBD1,TRBV7-9,TRBJ2-7,TGTGCCAGCAGCACGTCCACCGGGACAGAAAGTTACGAGCAGTACTTC,CASSTSTGTESYEQYF
-,-,TRBV9,TRBJ2-2,TGTGCCAGCAGCGCGTACACCGGGGAGCTGTTTTTT,CASSAYTGELFF
-,-,TRBV5-4,TRBJ1-1,TGTGCCAGCAGCTTTAGGGGGGGTTCTGAAGCTTTCTTT,CASSFRGGSEAFF
-,-,TRBV19,TRBJ2-2,TGTGCCAGTAGTATTTGGCTAGGTAACACCGGGGAGCTGTTTTTT,CASSIWLGNTGELFF
-,-,TRBV4-1,TRBJ2-1,TGCGCCAGCAGCCAAGGAGAAGGACTTAATGAGCAGTTCTTC,CASSQGEGLNEQFF
-,TRBD2,TRBV5-4,TRBJ2-1,TGTGCCAGCAGCTTAGCGCTAGCGGGGGTCGGTGAGCAGTTCTTC,CASSLALAGVGEQFF
once,-,TRBV5-1,TRBJ2-1,TGCGCCAGCAGCTTGGAAGCCCGGGGGTCCTACAATGAGCAGTTCTTC,CASSLEARGSYNEQFF
-,-,TRBV6-1,TRBJ2-3,TGTGCCAGCATGTCAAATACGCAGTATTTT,CASMSNTQYF
-,-,TRBV9,TRBJ2-3,TGTGCCAGCAGCGTCAGGGAGTTTGAATCAGATACGCAGTATTTT,CASSVREFESDTQYF
-,TRBD2,TRBV4-1,TRBJ2-5,TGCGCCAGCAGCCAAGGAACACTAGCGGGGCCCAGGGAGACCCAGTACTTC,CASSQGTLAGPRETQYF
-,TRBD2,TRBV13,TRBJ2-7,TGTGCCAGCAGCTTAAGGCTAGCGGGCATCTACGAGCAGTACTTC,CASSLRLAGIYEQYF
-,TRBD1,TRBV7-9,TRBJ1-1,TGTGCCAGCAGCTCCTGGACAGGGGGCATTTCTGAAGCTTTCTTT,CASSSWTGGISEAFF
-,-,TRBV7-9,TRBJ2-1,TGTGCCAGCAGCGCGGACTACAATGAGCAGTTCTTC,CASSADYNEQFF
-,-,TRBV4-1,TRBJ2-7,TGCGCCAGCAGCCAAGCCAACTCTCAGGCCGGGGAGCAGTACTTC,CASSQANSQAGEQYF
-,-,TRBV7-6,TRBJ1-1,TGTGCCAGCAGCTGGGGGGGGACTGAAGCTTTCTTT,CASSWGGTEAFF